This is a list of T cell receptor beta chains from one sample in a study of vaccination effects on CD4 cells after COVID-19. The data were produced by immunoSEQ multiplex PCR, yet TCRdb's version contains in-frame clones alone and is incomplete. Here the sample spans tens of thousands of clones, around 69% being singletons. Their antigens are not known. The starting material was CD4+ T cells from PBMCs cultured without peptide, obtained after COVID-19 vaccination. These receptor sequences come from a human donor who received a COVID-19 vaccine. The CDR3 runs from the conserved cysteine through the conserved F or W. A D gene is named only where the DNA matches it firmly. Size values are once, few and many counts, or a class for expanded clones, and some rows have none.

d_gene,v_gene,abundance,j_gene,CDR3nt,CDR3aa
TRBD1,TRBV6-5,-,TRBJ2-3,TGTGCCAGCAGACCCGGACAGGTTCACACAGATACGCAGTATTTT,CASRPGQVHTDTQYF
TRBD1,TRBV5-1,-,TRBJ1-5,TGCGCCAGCAGCCCCGGACAGGGGGCTAGCAATCAGCCCCAGCATTTT,CASSPGQGASNQPQHF
-,TRBV7-3,-,TRBJ2-2,TGTGCCAGCAGCCCACGACAGAACACCGGGGAGCTGTTTTTT,CASSPRQNTGELFF
-,TRBV14,-,TRBJ1-1,TGTGCCAGCAGCCAAGATCTGGGCAGGGTGAACACTGAAGCTTTCTTT,CASSQDLGRVNTEAFF
TRBD1,TRBV5-1,-,TRBJ1-3,TGCGCCAGCAGCTTGAGGGGACAGGGGGTCTCTGGAAACACCATATATTTT,CASSLRGQGVSGNTIYF
-,TRBV3-1/TRBV3-2,once,TRBJ2-2,TGTGCCAGCAGCCAGTCACACGGCGCGAACACCGGGGAGCTGTTTTTT,CASSQSHGANTGELFF
-,TRBV5-1,-,TRBJ2-5,TGCGCCAGCAGAAATTGGGAGACCCAGTACTTC,CASRNWETQYF
-,TRBV30,-,TRBJ1-1,TGTGCCTGGAGTGTAGACGGGGCTGAAGCTTTCTTT,CAWSVDGAEAFF
TRBD2,TRBV19,-,TRBJ2-3,TGTGCCAGTAGTTCCCGACTAGCGGGGGGGCGGCGTACAGATACGCAGTATTTT,CASSSRLAGGRRTDTQYF
-,TRBV5-5,-,TRBJ1-1,TGTGCCAGCAGCCCCCTTTTTCCGTCAAACACTGAAGCTTTCTTT,CASSPLFPSNTEAFF
-,TRBV6-2/TRBV6-3,-,TRBJ2-5,TGTGCCAGCAGCCGAGGAGGGGGCAACGGAGGGACCCAGTACTTC,CASSRGGGNGGTQYF
-,TRBV24-1,-,TRBJ2-4,TGTGCCACACGGAGGGTGGGAGCCAAAAACATTCAGTACTTC,CATRRVGAKNIQYF
TRBD1,TRBV2,-,TRBJ1-6,TGTGCCAGCATTTTACAGGGGGCCCGTTCACCCCTCCACTTT,CASILQGARSPLHF
-,TRBV18,-,TRBJ1-1,TGTGCCAGCTCAAGGTTGAGCAGGGACACTGAAGCTTTCTTT,CASSRLSRDTEAFF
-,TRBV12-3/TRBV12-4,-,TRBJ1-4,TGTGCCAGCAGCCGGACGCACTATGAAAAACTGTTTTTT,CASSRTHYEKLFF
TRBD1,TRBV29-1,medium-sized,TRBJ1-1,TGCAGCGTAGACAGGGGGAACACTGAAGCTTTCTTT,CSVDRGNTEAFF
-,TRBV6-5,-,TRBJ1-4,TGTGCCAGCAGTAAGTGGCAGGGAGAAAAACTGTTTTTT,CASSKWQGEKLFF
-,TRBV5-1,-,TRBJ2-3,TGCGCCAGCAGCTCTTCGGGCAGCCACACAGATACGCAGTATTTT,CASSSSGSHTDTQYF